These 19 T cell receptor beta chains came from one sample sequenced in a study of OX40 agonist ivuxolimab in advanced cancers. TCRdb keeps only in-frame clones here, not all; method: immunoSEQ multiplex PCR. The table includes approximately 47,000 clones, around nine tenths detected once. The sample here was CD4+ or CD8+ T cells sorted from blood, taken in a trial of the OX40 agonist ivuxolimab. The receptors were sampled from an adult with an advanced solid tumor such as melanoma, head and neck, liver or kidney cancer.

The V call is TRBV18, the J call TRBJ2-7, with no clear D. Deletions cut 4 bases from V and 7 bases from J, with 11 bases between. Germline assignment: CDR1 KGHSH and CDR2 LQKENI. The CDR3 runs 12 residues. The CDR3 nucleotides read TGTGCCAGCTCACTCACAAAAGAGGAGCAGTACTTC. It codes for CASSLTKEEQYF.

The chain carries TRBV28 and TRBJ2-7; a possible D gene is TRBD1 (6 bases). The V and J ends lost 6 bases and 2 bases respectively, with 14 bases between them. The CDR3 extends over 14 amino acids. CDR1 and CDR2 (germline): MDHEN, SYDVKM. This CDR3 reads CASSSRGAAYEQYF. The CDR3 nucleotides are TGTGCCAGCAGCTCCAGGGGCGCCGCCTACGAGCAGTACTTC.

This clone turned up a few times. The chain links TRBV7-6 to TRBJ2-3; 7 bases agree with TRBD2. This CDR3 comprises 14 residues. Unmatched junction bases numbered 8, after V lost 8 bases and J lost 3 bases. Germline V gene sequence: CDR1 SGHVS, CDR2 FNYEAQ. CDR3 sequence: CASSSRGRTDTQYF. In nucleotides, the CDR3 is TGTGCCAGCTCTTCTCGCGGGAGAACAGATACGCAGTATTTT.

The gene calls are TRBV4-1 and TRBJ2-2; 7 bases are a match to TRBD1. Trimming removed 6 bases from V and 2 bases from J; junction bases left unmatched: 9. The CDR3 contains 16 residues. Germline V gene sequence: CDR1 MGHRA, CDR2 YSYEKL. The CDR3 spells CASRERYRGNTGELFF. The CDR3 DNA reads TGCGCCAGCAGGGAGCGGTACAGGGGAAACACCGGGGAGCTGTTTTTT.

CDR3 sequence (DNA): TGTGCCAGCAGTTTATACGGGGTAGCGGGAGATGGTGAGCAGTACTTC. It specifies CASSLYGVAGDGEQYF. The chain uses TRBV27 and TRBJ2-7, with 9 bases identical to TRBD2. Trimming cost V 1 base and J 7 bases; bases outside gene matches: 11. Germline V gene lookup returns CDR1 MNHEY and CDR2 SMNVEV (reference sequence). CDR3 length: 16 amino acids.

This chain links TRBV28 with TRBJ2-3; D gene uncertain. Germline CDR1 MDHEN, CDR2 SYDVKM. This CDR3 has 11 residues. The V end was cut by 3 bases, the J end by 5 bases, with 3 bases between. CDR3: CASSFVDTQYF. For the CDR3, the DNA is TGTGCCAGCAGTTTCGTAGATACGCAGTATTTT.

The chain recombines TRBV10-1 with TRBJ2-7; D is undetermined. Trimming took 0 bases from V and 2 from J, leaving 8 bases between them. This CDR3 is built from 14 residues. CDR1 WNHNN and CDR2 SYGVQD come from the germline V gene (reference sequence). The CDR3 region is CASSESAEAYEQYF. The CDR3 DNA follows: TGCGCCAGCAGTGAGTCGGCAGAAGCCTACGAGCAGTACTTC.

The V call is TRBV5-1, the J call TRBJ1-4; 8 bases align to TRBD1. CDR1 is SGHRS, CDR2 YFSETQ, per germline. The CDR3 runs 14 residues. V shed 4 bases, J shed 7 bases, and the junction held 6 bases outside the gene matches. CDR3 protein: CASSTGQEFEKLFF. CDR3 nucleotides: TGCGCCAGCAGCACGGGACAGGAATTTGAAAAACTGTTTTTT.

This sequence joins TRBV25-1 and TRBJ2-1; TRBD2 aligns across 9 bases. V lost 3 bases, J lost 6 bases, and 12 bases stayed unmatched. This CDR3 is 17 amino acids long. Germline loops: CDR1 MGHDK, CDR2 SYGVNS. This CDR3 is CASSDRTSSGRTNEQFF. The CDR3 nucleotides read TGTGCCAGCAGTGACCGGACTTCCAGCGGGAGGACCAATGAGCAGTTCTTC.

This clone showed up just once. This rearrangement joins TRBV19 to TRBJ2-7, with D perhaps TRBD2 (5 bases). CDR1 is LNHDA and CDR2 is SQIVND in the germline V gene (reference sequence). The CDR3 runs to 15 residues. V dropped 3 bases and J dropped 7 bases, with 19 bases sitting between them. CDR3 sequence: CASSMYTSAGGEQYF. In nucleotides, the CDR3 is TGTGCCAGTAGTATGTATACCAGTGCCGGCGGGGAGCAGTACTTC.

The chain uses TRBV19 and TRBJ2-3; 13 nucleotides agree with TRBD2. The V gene end was trimmed by 5 bases and the J gene end by 8 bases; junction bases not matched to a gene: 10. There are 16 residues in the CDR3. The germline CDR1 and CDR2 sequences are LNHDA and SQIVND (reference sequence). CDR3 nucleotide sequence: TGTGCCAGTAGTCCCACTTATACTAGCGGGAGGGTTACGCAGTATTTT. This gives the protein CASSPTYTSGRVTQYF. Supplemented by reference TRBV19 and TRBJ2-3, the full variable domain reads DGGITQSPKYLFRKEGQNVTLSCEQNLNHDAMYWYRQDPGQGLRLIYYSQIVNDFQKGDIAEGYSVSREKKESFPLTVTSAQKNPTAFYLCASSPTYTSGRVTQYFGPGTRLTVL.

The chain links TRBV5-1 to TRBJ2-5; 12 nucleotides match TRBD2. Near its end, the DNA agrees better with TRBJ2-7, so the J call may be wrong. CDR3 length equals 15 residues. Germline V gene lookup returns CDR1 SGHRS and CDR2 YFSETQ. CDR3: CASRPTSGSLYEQYF. CDR3 in DNA: TGCGCCAGCAGACCGACTAGCGGGAGTCTCTACGAGCAGTACTTC.

V gene TRBV19 combines with J gene TRBJ2-1, with TRBD2 matching over 8 bases. Germline lookup yields CDR1 LNHDA and CDR2 SQIVND (reference sequence). Trimming removed 3 bases from V and 3 bases from J; junction bases left unmatched: 4. The CDR3 length is 15 residues. For the CDR3, the DNA is TGTGCCAGTAGTATTGGCGGGGGGCTCTACAATGAGCAGTTCTTC. As protein: CASSIGGGLYNEQFF. Full variable domain (missing parts from reference TRBV19 and TRBJ2-1): DGGITQSPKYLFRKEGQNVTLSCEQNLNHDAMYWYRQDPGQGLRLIYYSQIVNDFQKGDIAEGYSVSREKKESFPLTVTSAQKNPTAFYLCASSIGGGLYNEQFFGPGTRLTVL.

The chain combines TRBV5-4 with TRBJ1-2, with TRBD1 identical over 8 bases. Unmatched junction bases numbered 4, after V lost 4 bases and J lost 2 bases. The CDR3 loop spans 14 amino acids. The germline V gene encodes CDR1 SGHNT and CDR2 YYREEE (reference sequence). CDR3 sequence reads: CASSPGTGNYGYTF. CDR3 nucleotide sequence: TGTGCCAGCAGCCCCGGGACAGGCAACTATGGCTACACCTTC.

V gene TRBV10-3 combines with J gene TRBJ2-6, with TRBD1 as a possible D gene (6 bases). The CDR3 length is 14 residues. Per germline, CDR1 ENHRY and CDR2 SYGVKD. Trimming shortened V by 7 bases and J by 10 bases, and 17 bases separated the two germline ends. In DNA, the CDR3 is TGTGCCATCACAGGTGGCCAGGGGCTAAACGTCCTGACTTTC. Translating gives CAITGGQGLNVLTF.

The V gene is TRBV5-1, the J gene TRBJ2-7; D possibly corresponds to TRBD1 (6 bases). Germline CDR1 is SGHRS and CDR2 is YFSETQ. The CDR3 loop spans 15 amino acids. Trimming pared 2 bases from V and 3 bases from J, leaving 15 bases between. The CDR3 DNA follows: TGCGCCAGCAGCTTACCGGACAGTCAACGCTACGAGCAGTACTTC. This translates into CASSLPDSQRYEQYF.

This chain uses TRBV6-1 with TRBJ1-2; no firm D call. V gave up 6 bases and J gave up 6 bases, with 17 bases separating them. The CDR3 totals 14 residues. Germline CDR1 is MNHNS and CDR2 is SASEGT. The CDR3 coding sequence is TGTGCCAGCAGCCATCAAAATGGGTGGGATGGCTACACCTTC. The encoded protein is CASSHQNGWDGYTF.

V gene TRBV11-3 combines with J gene TRBJ2-1, with D tentatively TRBD1 or TRBD2 (5 bases each). This CDR3 spans 13 amino acids. Trimming cost V 1 base and J 12 bases, with 13 bases left between them. Germline CDR1 and CDR2: SGHNT and YENEEA. Here the CDR3 DNA reads TGTGCCAGCAGCTTAGGAACTTTCGGGACGCAGTTCTTC. Translated: CASSLGTFGTQFF.

This sequence joins TRBV19 and TRBJ2-1; D remains ambiguous. This CDR3 spans 13 amino acids. V lost 3 bases to trimming and J lost 9 bases, with 12 bases between them. Germline CDR1 reads LNHDA; CDR2 reads SQIVND (reference sequence). Here the CDR3 DNA reads TGTGCCAGTAGTATTACCTTATTGAGTGAGCAGTTCTTC. Protein: CASSITLLSEQFF.